These 27 T cell receptor beta chains were all obtained from the same sample, sequenced in a study of blood T cell repertoires in COVID-19. Some clones are missing from TCRdb's copy, which holds only in-frame ones; the method was immunoSEQ multiplex PCR. The sample has 90,000 to 120,000 clones; approximately 89% are singletons. What was sequenced was peripheral blood. The origin of the receptors is a man in his fifties with active or convalescent COVID-19.

The chain joins TRBV10-1 to TRBJ1-1; 7 positions agree with TRBD1. Losses at the gene ends were 5 bases for V and 4 bases for J; bases not matched to a gene: 7. This CDR3 has 14 amino acids. The germline CDR1 and CDR2 sequences are WNHNN and SYGVQD (reference sequence). CDR3 nucleotides: TGCGCCAGCAGTTCCGGGACAGTTGGCACTGAAGCTTTCTTT. It translates to CASSSGTVGTEAFF.

The rearrangement links TRBV6-1 to TRBJ2-7; the D gene is possibly TRBD2 (7 bases). The CDR3 contains 14 residues. Germline V gives CDR1 MNHNS, CDR2 SASEGT. The V gene lost 2 bases and the J gene lost 7 bases, with 15 bases spanning the gap. CDR3 DNA: TGTGCCAGCAGTGAAACGGGGGGCGCGGGGGAGCAGTACTTC. It translates to CASSETGGAGEQYF.

The chain combines TRBV21-1 with TRBJ1-2; no DNA check was done on the table's D call, TRBD1. TRBV21-1 is a pseudogene locus. This CDR3 contains 17 residues. CDR3 nucleotides: TGTGCCAGCAGCAGTAGGGACAGGGAGTCTACTAACTATGGCTACACCTTC. Translation: CASSSRDRESTNYGYTF.

In nucleotides, the CDR3 is TGTGCCAGCAGCCGCCCGGACAGCCAAGAGACCCAGTACTTC. This codes for CASSRPDSQETQYF. The J gene is TRBJ2-5, the V gene TRBV3-1 (or the pseudogene TRBV3-2), with D maybe TRBD1 (6 bases). CDR3 size: 14 residues. Germline V lookup: CDR1 LGHDT, CDR2 YNNKEL (reference sequence). V shed 4 bases and J shed 1 base, with 10 bases lying between them.

This chain joins TRBV19 and TRBJ2-1; 7 nucleotides line up with TRBD1. The germline gives CDR1 LNHDA, CDR2 SQIVND (reference sequence). The CDR3 sequence is 13 residues long. The V gene end was trimmed by 3 bases and the J gene end by 8 bases; junction bases not matched to a gene: 4. CDR3 coding DNA: TGTGCCAGTAGTATTCTAGGGGGCGATGAGCAGTTCTTC. It is translated as CASSILGGDEQFF. Full variable domain (missing parts from reference TRBV19 and TRBJ2-1): DGGITQSPKYLFRKEGQNVTLSCEQNLNHDAMYWYRQDPGQGLRLIYYSQIVNDFQKGDIAEGYSVSREKKESFPLTVTSAQKNPTAFYLCASSILGGDEQFFGPGTRLTVL.

This chain links TRBV28 with TRBJ1-3; the D is unclear. CDR1 MDHEN and CDR2 SYDVKM come from the germline V gene. Between the trimmed V and J ends, which lost 7 bases and 0 bases, there was a span of 10 bases. CDR3 length equals 14 residues. CDR3 sequence (DNA): TGTGCCAGCATAGACATCAGCTCTGGAAACACCATATATTTT. It encodes CASIDISSGNTIYF.

This chain connects TRBV10-3 to TRBJ1-2; D might be TRBD1 (5 bases). The germline gives CDR1 ENHRY, CDR2 SYGVKD. This CDR3 comprises 12 residues. With 3 bases removed from V and 7 bases from J, the gap between germline ends came to 9 bases. This CDR3 is CAISDSGLGYTF. CDR3 DNA sequence: TGTGCCATCAGTGACTCAGGGCTTGGCTACACCTTC.

The V gene is TRBV19, the J gene TRBJ1-1; 8 nucleotides match TRBD1. Unmatched junction bases numbered 3, after V lost 5 bases and J lost 4 bases. The CDR3 totals 13 residues. Germline V gives CDR1 LNHDA, CDR2 SQIVND (reference sequence). In DNA, the CDR3 is TGTGCCAGTAGTGTTGACAGGGGCACTGAAGCTTTCTTT. It translates to CASSVDRGTEAFF. The full variable domain, its missing parts supplied by reference TRBV19 and TRBJ1-1, is DGGITQSPKYLFRKEGQNVTLSCEQNLNHDAMYWYRQDPGQGLRLIYYSQIVNDFQKGDIAEGYSVSREKKESFPLTVTSAQKNPTAFYLCASSVDRGTEAFFGQGTRLTVV.

The chain links TRBV10-3 to TRBJ1-4; D is undetermined. The V gene's germline CDR1 is ENHRY and CDR2 SYGVKD. The CDR3 sequence is 16 residues long. V lost 3 bases to trimming and J lost 1 base, with 12 bases between them. The CDR3 reads CAISEVQKITNEKLFF. The CDR3 coding sequence is TGTGCCATCAGTGAAGTACAGAAGATAACTAATGAAAAACTGTTTTTT.

The chain uses TRBV5-6 and TRBJ1-1; D call uncertain. The V gene lost 4 bases and the J gene lost 0 bases, with 7 bases spanning the gap. The CDR3 spans 13 residues. Germline V gene lookup returns CDR1 SGHDT and CDR2 YYEEEE. In DNA, the CDR3 is TGTGCCAGCAGCGCGGGGATGAACACTGAAGCTTTCTTT. This encodes CASSAGMNTEAFF.

V gene TRBV7-2 combines with J gene TRBJ2-7, with 9 nucleotides matching TRBD1. V shed 5 bases and J 2 bases; nucleotides not matched to a gene: 13. CDR3 length equals 17 residues. Germline assignment: CDR1 SGHTA and CDR2 FQGNSA. The CDR3 nucleotides are TGTGCCAGCAGCCTGGGGACAGGGAGTTTCACGCCCTACGAGCAGTACTTC. This gives the protein CASSLGTGSFTPYEQYF.

The chain employs TRBV19 and TRBJ1-5; weak D call: TRBD1 (5 bases). The CDR3 is 15 residues long. The ends were cut back, 3 bases at V and 8 bases at J, with 17 bases in the middle. Germline V gives CDR1 LNHDA, CDR2 SQIVND (reference sequence). The CDR3 loop reads CASSIGGDGRKPQHF. CDR3 coding DNA: TGTGCCAGTAGTATTGGGGGGGATGGTAGGAAGCCCCAGCATTTT.

The rearrangement links TRBV24-1 to TRBJ2-3, with 13 nucleotides matching TRBD2. The germline V gene encodes CDR1 KGHDR and CDR2 SFDVKD. CDR3 length: 17 residues. Trimming removed 4 bases from V and 5 bases from J; junction bases left unmatched: 8. CDR3 amino acids: CATSDPTSGRRGDTQYF. CDR3 nucleotides: TGTGCCACCAGTGACCCGACTAGCGGGAGGAGGGGAGATACGCAGTATTTT.

The genes are TRBV10-2 and TRBJ1-1, with D uncertain. V dropped 2 bases and J dropped 1 base, with 5 bases sitting between them. Germline CDR1 WSHSY, CDR2 SAAADI. This CDR3 is 13 amino acids long. DNA of the CDR3: TGCGCCAGCAGTGAGCGGGAGAACACTGAAGCTTTCTTT. Amino acid sequence: CASSERENTEAFF.

The J gene is TRBJ2-1, the V gene TRBV6-5, with 11 nucleotides matching TRBD2. With 6 bases clipped from V and 8 bases from J, the junction kept 9 bases outside the gene matches. CDR3 size: 15 residues. Germline CDR1 is MNHEY and CDR2 is SVGAGI. CDR3 region: CASRPIAGGPHEQFF. In nucleotides, the CDR3 is TGTGCCAGCAGACCTATAGCGGGAGGGCCCCATGAGCAGTTCTTC.

The chain links TRBV25-1 to TRBJ2-3; 8 bases agree with TRBD2. The CDR3 is made up of 16 amino acids. The V segment lost 4 bases and the J segment 0 bases; nucleotides outside the gene matches: 6. CDR1 and CDR2 (germline): MGHDK, SYGVNS. CDR3 coding DNA: TGTGCCAGCAGTGTAGTGGCGGGAGGTAGCACAGATACGCAGTATTTT. This encodes CASSVVAGGSTDTQYF.

About this clone itself: Other DNA variants within this sample encode the same CDR3. This CDR3 reads CASSQDLRNQPQHF. The CDR3 DNA is TGCGCCAGCAGCCAAGACTTGAGAAATCAGCCCCAGCATTTT. This rearrangement joins TRBV4-3 to TRBJ1-5; D remains unclear. Germline V gene sequence: CDR1 LGHNA, CDR2 YSLEER. CDR3 length: 14 amino acids. Trimming pared 0 bases from V and 4 bases from J, leaving 7 bases between.

The chain is built from TRBV3-1 (or the pseudogene TRBV3-2) and TRBJ1-2; a possible D gene is TRBD1 (5 bases). This CDR3 comprises 13 residues. Trimming shortened V by 3 bases and J by 6 bases, and 11 bases separated the two germline ends. The germline V gene encodes CDR1 LGHDT and CDR2 YNNKEL (reference sequence). The CDR3 DNA follows: TGTGCCAGCAGCCAGTCAGGGCCCAATGGCTACACCTTC. Its translation is CASSQSGPNGYTF.

The V call is TRBV15, the J call TRBJ1-5; 11 nucleotides align to TRBD1. Germline CDR1 is LNHNV and CDR2 is YYDKDF (reference sequence). This CDR3 spans 17 amino acids. The ends lost 5 bases at V and 2 bases at J; junction bases unmatched: 8. The CDR3, as DNA: TGTGCCACCAGCCCTGGACAGGGGGCTGGGGGCAATCAGCCCCAGCATTTT. This gives the protein CATSPGQGAGGNQPQHF.

This rearrangement joins TRBV5-1 to TRBJ1-6, with 11 bases lining up with TRBD1. CDR1 SGHRS and CDR2 YFSETQ come from the germline V gene. Trimming took 1 base from V and 14 from J; bases not matched to a gene: 11. The CDR3 covers 16 residues. The CDR3 reads CASSLFGTGGVIALHF. CDR3 coding DNA: TGCGCCAGCAGCTTGTTCGGGACAGGGGGAGTTATAGCCCTCCACTTT.

The chain employs TRBV27 and TRBJ1-5; D not certain. The CDR3 has 15 residues. V was cut by 2 bases and J by 5 bases, with 13 bases left in between. Germline values: CDR1 MNHEY, CDR2 SMNVEV (reference sequence). CDR3 loop: CASSLLAVGDQPQHF. DNA of the CDR3: TGTGCCAGCAGTTTACTCGCGGTGGGAGATCAGCCCCAGCATTTT.

The V gene is TRBV18, the J gene TRBJ2-7; D is possibly TRBD2 (6 bases). The germline V and J ends were trimmed by 3 bases and 4 bases, with 16 bases remaining between them. The V gene's germline CDR1 is KGHSH and CDR2 LQKENI. CDR3 length: 15 residues. CDR3 loop: CASSPGTWGSYEQYF. CDR3 DNA sequence: TGTGCCAGCTCACCTGGGACTTGGGGGAGTTACGAGCAGTACTTC.

A single count supports this clone. The rearrangement uses TRBV13 and TRBJ2-1; 12 nucleotides match TRBD2. Germline lookup yields CDR1 PRHDT and CDR2 FYEKMQ (reference sequence). V dropped 5 bases and J dropped 5; count of bases not matched to a gene: 4. CDR3 length: 15 amino acids. The CDR3 is CASSIGLAGNNEQFF. The CDR3 coding sequence is TGTGCCAGCAGCATTGGACTAGCGGGAAACAATGAGCAGTTCTTC.

The genes are TRBV27 and TRBJ1-2, with unresolved D. V dropped 3 bases and J dropped 4 bases, with 15 bases sitting between them. This CDR3 is built from 15 residues. Looked up from germline, CDR1 is MNHEY and CDR2 is SMNVEV (reference sequence). CDR3 coding DNA: TGTGCCAGCAGTTTTTCATCACTTTCCTCCTATGGCTACACCTTC. Amino acid sequence: CASSFSSLSSYGYTF.

This clone was counted a single time. This chain links TRBV6-2 or TRBV6-3 with TRBJ2-7; maybe TRBD1 (5 bases). Looked up from germline, CDR1 is MNHEY and CDR2 is SVGEGT. Trimming cost V 2 bases and J 2 bases, with 7 bases left between them. CDR3 length: 13 amino acids. In DNA, the CDR3 is TGTGCCAGCAGTTACAAGGGGACCTACGAGCAGTACTTC. Translated, it gives CASSYKGTYEQYF.

The chain couples TRBV24-1 to TRBJ1-2; unclear D gene. The germline CDR1 and CDR2 sequences are KGHDR and SFDVKD. The V and J ends lost 0 bases and 4 bases respectively, with 8 bases between them. The CDR3 covers 14 residues. CDR3: CATSDLNTAYGYTF. DNA of the CDR3: TGTGCCACCAGTGATTTGAATACAGCCTATGGCTACACCTTC.

The chain joins TRBV2 to TRBJ1-1, with 7 bases matching TRBD1. Trimming took 8 bases from V and 5 from J; bases not matched to a gene: 5. The CDR3 has 12 amino acids. Germline-derived CDR1 and CDR2 are SNHLY and FYNNEI. This CDR3 is CASGGQSTEAFF. CDR3 nucleotides: TGTGCCAGCGGGGGACAGTCGACTGAAGCTTTCTTT.